This T cell receptor beta chain comes out of a study of blood T cells in healthy people across ages. Study conclusions and caveats: Total diversity from one million sequenced T cells was likely underestimated.

With respect to this clonotype: Its antigen is undetermined.

CDR3 length: 15 amino acids. Looked up from germline, CDR1 is KGHSH and CDR2 is LQKENI. Germline trimming cut 3 bases from V and 7 bases from J; bases unmatched to any gene: 7. Together with a sample-barcoded 5' primer, a J-beta primer mix was included in a second PCR lasting about 7 to 11 cycles. MiXCR, run by TCRdb on the 5' RACE reads, gives a single entry per CDR3 protein. The table has about 930,000 distinct CDR3 sequences, about 29% seen once. This same sample was also part of a study on T cells of mothers and their children.

The V and J genes are TRBV18 and TRBJ1-2; 11 nucleotides line up with TRBD1. Sequencing used blood. This sequence originates from a woman between 40 and 55 years old in good health. The CDR3 region has the DNA TGTGCCAGCTCACCCCGGGACAGGGGGAAAGGTGGCTACACCTTC. Translation gives CASSPRDRGKGGYTF.